The 7 T cell receptor beta chains below all came from one sample that was sequenced in a study of blood T cell repertoires in COVID-19. Generated by immunoSEQ multiplex PCR, the TCRdb table keeps only in-frame clones and is missing some. Of roughly 200,000 clones listed, 84% are singletons. Sequenced sample: peripheral blood. The receptors stem from a man in his forties or fifties with active or convalescent COVID-19.

This sequence joins TRBV7-9 and TRBJ2-7; no firm D call. This CDR3 comprises 12 residues. Germline V gene data show CDR1 as SEHNR and CDR2 as FQNEAQ (reference sequence). V was trimmed by 5 bases and J by 2 bases, leaving 7 bases between them. The DNA of the CDR3 is TGTGCCAGCAGCCCTGGCACCTACGAGCAGTACTTC. Amino acids: CASSPGTYEQYF.

The genes are TRBV5-4 and TRBJ1-2; unclear D gene. The CDR3 is 12 amino acids. Trimming took 1 base from V and 4 from J, leaving 5 bases between them. Per germline, CDR1 SGHNT and CDR2 YYREEE (reference sequence). DNA for the CDR3: TGTGCCAGCAGCTTGTGGCCCTATGGCTACACCTTC. As protein: CASSLWPYGYTF.

The genes are TRBV5-1 and TRBJ1-4, with TRBD1 identical over 9 bases. CDR3 length equals 16 residues. Germline trimming cut 2 bases from V and 4 bases from J; bases unmatched to any gene: 6. The germline CDR1 and CDR2 sequences are SGHRS and YFSETQ. CDR3 sequence (DNA): TGCGCCAGCAGCTTAAACCCGGGACAGGGTAATGAAAAACTGTTTTTT. Encoded protein: CASSLNPGQGNEKLFF.

The chain recombines TRBV28 with TRBJ1-3, with D maybe TRBD1 (5 bases). Trimming stripped 3 bases from V and 0 bases from J, with 9 bases between. Germline values: CDR1 MDHEN, CDR2 SYDVKM. This CDR3 comprises 15 residues. This chain's CDR3 is CASSFGGLSGNTIYF. Here the CDR3 DNA reads TGTGCCAGCAGTTTTGGGGGACTCTCTGGAAACACCATATATTTT. The whole variable domain, filled in from reference TRBV28 and TRBJ1-3, reads DVKVTQSSRYLVKRTGEKVFLECVQDMDHENMFWYRQDPGLGLRLIYFSYDVKMKEKGDIPEGYSVSREKKERFSLILESASTNQTSMYLCASSFGGLSGNTIYFGEGSWLTVV.

The chain recombines TRBV2 with TRBJ1-3, with D perhaps matching TRBD1 (5 bases). V was trimmed by 6 bases and J by 4 bases, leaving 13 bases between them. This CDR3 has 14 amino acids. Germline CDR1 and CDR2: SNHLY and FYNNEI. DNA of the CDR3: TGTGCCAGCAGCCCCCGGGACTTCGGAAACACCATATATTTT. It yields the protein CASSPRDFGNTIYF.

The chain carries TRBV19 and TRBJ1-1, with D tentatively TRBD1 (5 bases). The CDR3 consists of 14 residues. V dropped 4 bases and J dropped 2 bases, with 11 bases sitting between them. Germline CDR1 and CDR2: LNHDA and SQIVND (reference sequence). The DNA of the CDR3 is TGTGCCAGTAGTACACTGACAGCCAACACTGAAGCTTTCTTT. Residues: CASSTLTANTEAFF. The whole variable domain, filled in from reference TRBV19 and TRBJ1-1, reads DGGITQSPKYLFRKEGQNVTLSCEQNLNHDAMYWYRQDPGQGLRLIYYSQIVNDFQKGDIAEGYSVSREKKESFPLTVTSAQKNPTAFYLCASSTLTANTEAFFGQGTRLTVV.

This clone was seen just once. The rearrangement joins TRBV18 to TRBJ2-7; 9 nucleotides line up with TRBD1. J gave up 5 bases and V 1 base, and 6 bases lay outside the gene matches. This CDR3 comprises 15 residues. CDR1 is KGHSH and CDR2 is LQKENI in the germline V gene. The CDR3 region is CASSPLGTGYHEQYF. CDR3 coding DNA: TGTGCCAGCTCACCACTCGGGACAGGGTACCACGAGCAGTACTTC.